These 12 T cell receptor beta chains originate from one sample sequenced in a study of blood T cell repertoires in COVID-19. Sequencing used immunoSEQ multiplex PCR; TCRdb keeps in-frame clones, though not all of them. Counted here are some 41,000 clones, around 80% occurring once; the ten biggest clones make up roughly 40%. The sample consisted of peripheral blood. All receptors derive from a man between 40 and 49 years old with active or convalescent COVID-19.

This chain connects TRBV5-1 to TRBJ1-3; perhaps TRBD1 as D (6 bases). Germline V lookup: CDR1 SGHRS, CDR2 YFSETQ. Trimming removed 0 bases from V and 4 bases from J, with 14 bases in between. The length of the CDR3 is 16 residues. The CDR3 spells CASSLGDTGVGNTIYF. CDR3 DNA sequence: TGCGCCAGCAGCTTGGGGGACACCGGCGTAGGAAACACCATATATTTT.

The chain joins TRBV30 to TRBJ1-1; D perhaps matches TRBD1 (6 bases). Germline V gene sequence: CDR1 GTSNPN, CDR2 SVGIG (reference sequence). Deletions cut 2 bases from V and 1 base from J, with 8 bases between. This CDR3 comprises 13 residues. The CDR3, as DNA: TGTGCCTGGAGTAAGGACAGGAACACTGAAGCTTTCTTT. Translation gives CAWSKDRNTEAFF.

The rearrangement uses TRBV6-2 or TRBV6-3 and TRBJ2-2, with D maybe TRBD1 (6 bases). This CDR3 region has 13 residues. Per germline, CDR1 MNHEY and CDR2 SVGEGT. V lost 6 bases and J 3 bases, leaving 8 bases between the germline ends. As DNA, the CDR3 is TGTGCCAGCAGCCACAGGGACACCGGGGAGCTGTTTTTT. Its protein product is CASSHRDTGELFF.

The CDR3: CASGGLSGNTIYF. As DNA, the CDR3 is TGTGCCAGCGGGGGACTCTCTGGAAACACCATATATTTT. The chain combines TRBV12-3 or TRBV12-4 with TRBJ1-3; maybe TRBD1 (5 bases). This CDR3 has 13 amino acids. V gave up 8 bases and J gave up 0 bases, with 8 bases separating them.

The chain joins TRBV5-5 to TRBJ2-7; the D is unclear. The germline gives CDR1 SGHKS, CDR2 YYEKEE (reference sequence). V lost 0 bases to trimming and J lost 0 bases, with 10 bases between them. This CDR3 region has 15 residues. Written as DNA, the CDR3 is TGTGCCAGCAGCTTGGAGGCAGGTGTCTCCTACGAGCAGTACTTC. This gives the protein CASSLEAGVSYEQYF.

The rearrangement links TRBV15 to TRBJ1-1, with 12 bases matching TRBD1. Trimming cost V 4 bases and J 6 bases; bases outside gene matches: 3. This CDR3 has 14 amino acids. Germline CDR1 LNHNV, CDR2 YYDKDF (reference sequence). CDR3 sequence: CATSMGTGGPEAFF. The DNA for the CDR3 is TGTGCCACCAGCATGGGGACAGGGGGCCCTGAAGCTTTCTTT.

V gene TRBV5-1 combines with J gene TRBJ2-2; 9 bases are a match to TRBD2. The CDR3 is 16 residues long. The ends lost 4 bases at V and 4 bases at J; junction bases unmatched: 8. Per the germline V gene, CDR1 is SGHRS and CDR2 is YFSETQ. CDR3 region: CASSAASGMGTGELFF. CDR3 DNA sequence: TGCGCCAGCAGCGCCGCTAGCGGGATGGGCACCGGGGAGCTGTTTTTT.

This sequence joins TRBV5-1 and TRBJ2-5; the match to TRBD2 covers 11 bases. CDR1 and CDR2 (germline): SGHRS, YFSETQ. This CDR3 region has 16 residues. The V and J ends lost 4 bases and 2 bases, in that order; junction bases with no gene match: 7. CDR3: CASSPPSGGPQETQYF. CDR3 nucleotides: TGCGCCAGCAGCCCACCTAGCGGGGGGCCTCAAGAGACCCAGTACTTC.

V and J are TRBV9 and TRBJ1-1; D is undetermined. There are 15 residues in the CDR3. CDR1 is SGDLS and CDR2 is YYNGEE in the germline V gene. Trimming took 4 bases from V and 5 from J, leaving 18 bases between them. In DNA form, the CDR3 reads TGTGCCAGCAGCTCCTCCTCGACCCCGGGGACTGAAGCTTTCTTT. Encoded protein: CASSSSSTPGTEAFF. Supplemented by reference TRBV9 and TRBJ1-1, the full variable domain reads DSGVTQTPKHLITATGQRVTLRCSPRSGDLSVYWYQQSLDQGLQFLIQYYNGEERAKGNILERFSAQQFPDLHSELNLSSLELGDSALYFCASSSSSTPGTEAFFGQGTRLTVV.

The chain couples TRBV10-2 to TRBJ2-7; TRBD2 matches at 11 bases. The ends lost 4 bases at V and 7 bases at J; junction bases unmatched: 9. The CDR3 covers 15 residues. Germline V gene sequence: CDR1 WSHSY, CDR2 SAAADI. CDR3 region: CASSGVAGGPREQYF. CDR3 coding DNA: TGCGCCAGCAGTGGTGTAGCGGGAGGGCCGAGGGAGCAGTACTTC.

The V and J genes are TRBV4-3 and TRBJ1-4; no clear D. Trimming left V 2 bases short and J 3 bases short, with 10 bases between. CDR1 and CDR2 from the germline V gene are LGHNA and YSLEER. This CDR3 is built from 15 residues. CDR3 sequence (DNA): TGCGCCAGCAGCCAAAGCCCCGGAGCTAATGAAAAACTGTTTTTT. This sequence encodes CASSQSPGANEKLFF.

This chain joins TRBV6-5 and TRBJ2-2; 7 bases are a match to TRBD1. CDR1 MNHEY and CDR2 SVGAGI come from the germline V gene. This CDR3 has 15 residues. With 5 bases clipped from V and 9 bases from J, the junction kept 12 bases outside the gene matches. This CDR3 is CASSTGVVPGRELFF. The CDR3 nucleotides read TGTGCCAGCAGTACAGGGGTGGTCCCAGGCCGGGAGCTGTTTTTT.